Listed below are T cell receptor beta chains from one sample, sequenced in a study of human T cells and chemical hapten exposure. TCRdb analysed the RACE reads with MiXCR anew, one entry per CDR3 protein. The sample consists of about 85,000 distinct CDR3 sequences, approximately 10% of them appearing once. The sample in question was whole blood, obtained in connection with sensitization to the hapten diphenylcyclopropenone (DPC). All receptors come from a man between 18 and 29 years old with alopecia areata. Some clones in this sample may be carry-over from other donors' samples. CDR3s include the opening cysteine and the closing phenylalanine or tryptophan. The D gene is left open where the match is weak. Clone size is not always given. Where it is, it says once, few, many or a class for expanded clones.

CDR3: CASSPLGSAIGYTF; DNA: TGTGCCAGCAGCCCCCTGGGATCCGCCATCGGCTACACCTTC; size: NA; D: NA; V: TRBV14; J: TRBJ1-2
CDR3: CASSYRIRDRSTDTQYF; DNA: TGTGCCAGCAGTTACCGCATCCGGGACAGAAGCACAGATACGCAGTATTTT; size: many; D: TRBD1; V: TRBV6-2/TRBV6-3; J: TRBJ2-3
CDR3: CSVLAGDGYTF; DNA: TGCAGCGTGCTGGCGGGAGATGGCTACACCTTC; size: NA; D: NA; V: TRBV29-1; J: TRBJ1-2
CDR3: CASSLSWVRDEKLFF; DNA: TGTGCCAGCAGCTTATCATGGGTGCGGGATGAAAAACTGTTTTTT; size: few; D: NA; V: TRBV11-2; J: TRBJ1-4
CDR3: CAISEKGAGGIQYF; DNA: TGTGCCATCAGTGAGAAGGGGGCGGGAGGCATTCAGTACTTC; size: NA; D: NA; V: TRBV10-3; J: TRBJ2-4
CDR3: CASSHRTENTEAFF; DNA: TGTGCCAGCAGCCACCGTACGGAGAACACTGAAGCTTTCTTT; size: many; D: NA; V: TRBV7-9; J: TRBJ1-1
CDR3: CASSQEKGQNTEAFF; DNA: TGTGCCAGCAGCCAAGAAAAGGGACAGAACACTGAAGCTTTCTTT; size: NA; D: NA; V: TRBV3-1; J: TRBJ1-1
CDR3: CASSPSYAEAFF; DNA: TGTGCCAGCAGCCCATCGTACGCTGAAGCTTTCTTT; size: few; D: NA; V: TRBV7-9; J: TRBJ1-1
CDR3: CASSQDVRGSGANVLTF; DNA: TGTGCCAGCAGCCAAGATGTAAGAGGCTCTGGGGCCAACGTCCTGACTTTC; size: NA; D: NA; V: TRBV14; J: TRBJ2-6
CDR3: CASSPGRTGNTIYF; DNA: TGCGCCAGCAGCCCTGGACGGACCGGAAACACCATATATTTT; size: many; D: NA; V: TRBV4-3; J: TRBJ1-3
CDR3: CASIVDGKETQYF; DNA: TGCGCCAGCATCGTAGACGGGAAAGAGACCCAGTACTTC; size: few; D: NA; V: TRBV5-1; J: TRBJ2-5
CDR3: CASAVRQGMRNTEAFF; DNA: TGTGCCAGCGCCGTTAGACAGGGGATGAGGAACACTGAAGCTTTCTTT; size: few; D: TRBD1; V: TRBV12-3/TRBV12-4; J: TRBJ1-1
CDR3: CASSYPGLADTGELFF; DNA: TGTGCCAGCAGTTATCCGGGACTAGCGGACACCGGGGAGCTGTTTTTT; size: many; D: TRBD2; V: TRBV6-2/TRBV6-3; J: TRBJ2-2
CDR3: CASSSRPGLSETQYF; DNA: TGCGCCAGCAGCTCGCGTCCGGGGTTATCGGAGACCCAGTACTTC; size: NA; D: NA; V: TRBV5-1; J: TRBJ2-5
CDR3: CATSGFTSYRRLEQFF; DNA: TGTGCCACCAGTGGATTCACAAGCTACAGGCGCCTCGAGCAGTTCTTC; size: many; D: NA; V: TRBV24-1; J: TRBJ2-1
CDR3: CASSRDRISYEQYF; DNA: TGTGCCAGCAGCAGGGACAGGATCTCCTACGAGCAGTACTTC; size: few; D: TRBD1; V: TRBV5-6; J: TRBJ2-7
CDR3: CASSGTENYSYEQYF; DNA: TGTGCCAGCAGCGGAACAGAGAACTATTCCTACGAGCAGTACTTC; size: NA; D: NA; V: TRBV5-5; J: TRBJ2-7
CDR3: CASSLEGGLGEQFF; DNA: TGTGCCAGCAGCTTAGAGGGTGGATTGGGTGAGCAGTTCTTC; size: few; D: NA; V: TRBV7-7; J: TRBJ2-1
CDR3: CASAPTGGWTDTQYF; DNA: TGTGCCAGCGCCCCCACAGGGGGATGGACAGATACGCAGTATTTT; size: many; D: TRBD1; V: TRBV12-3/TRBV12-4; J: TRBJ2-3
CDR3: CASSLGQGGYEQYF; DNA: TGCGCCAGCAGCCTCGGACAGGGGGGTTACGAGCAGTACTTC; size: few; D: TRBD1; V: TRBV4-1; J: TRBJ2-7
CDR3: CASSSGGTNYGYTF; DNA: TGTGCCAGCAGTTCAGGGGGAACAAACTATGGCTACACCTTC; size: many; D: TRBD1; V: TRBV28; J: TRBJ1-2
CDR3: CASSQYEGGYTDTQYF; DNA: TGCGCCAGCAGCCAATATGAGGGGGGCTACACAGATACGCAGTATTTT; size: many; D: NA; V: TRBV4-1; J: TRBJ2-3
CDR3: CASSLGDRASNNEQFF; DNA: TGTGCCAGCAGCTTAGGGGATCGGGCTTCTAACAATGAGCAGTTCTTC; size: few; D: NA; V: TRBV7-8; J: TRBJ2-1
CDR3: CASSQDSTNTGELFF; DNA: TGTGCCAGCAGCCAAGACAGCACGAACACCGGGGAGCTGTTTTTT; size: many; D: NA; V: TRBV3-1; J: TRBJ2-2
CDR3: CASASFWRQGYNEQFF; DNA: TGTGCCAGCGCTTCGTTTTGGAGACAGGGCTACAATGAGCAGTTCTTC; size: many; D: TRBD1; V: TRBV13; J: TRBJ2-1
CDR3: CASSFPISGTGGNEQYF; DNA: TGTGCCAGCAGCTTCCCGATTTCCGGGACAGGGGGCAACGAGCAGTACTTC; size: many; D: TRBD1; V: TRBV11-1; J: TRBJ2-7
CDR3: CASSRGVGNTDTQYF; DNA: TGCGCCAGCAGCCGCGGTGTGGGAAACACAGATACGCAGTATTTT; size: NA; D: NA; V: TRBV4-3; J: TRBJ2-3
CDR3: CASSFMGRQPQHF; DNA: TGTGCCAGCAGTTTCATGGGCAGGCAGCCCCAGCATTTT; size: few; D: NA; V: TRBV12-3/TRBV12-4; J: TRBJ1-5
CDR3: CASSENRGYTF; DNA: TGTGCCAGCAGTGAAAATAGGGGCTACACCTTC; size: NA; D: NA; V: TRBV6-1; J: TRBJ1-2
CDR3: CASSLLQGPSTDTQYF; DNA: TGTGCCAGCAGTTTATTGCAGGGCCCTAGCACAGATACGCAGTATTTT; size: few; D: NA; V: TRBV27; J: TRBJ2-3
CDR3: CASTSVHISYEQYF; DNA: TGTGCCAGCACCTCGGTACACATTAGCTACGAGCAGTACTTC; size: NA; D: NA; V: TRBV28; J: TRBJ2-7
CDR3: CATSGLSSGANVLTF; DNA: TGTGCCACCAGCGGTTTGAGCTCTGGGGCCAACGTCCTGACTTTC; size: many; D: NA; V: TRBV15; J: TRBJ2-6
CDR3: CSAKPNRGGFAIYF; DNA: TGCAGTGCTAAACCTAACAGGGGCGGGTTCGCCATATATTTT; size: many; D: TRBD1; V: TRBV20-1; J: TRBJ1-3